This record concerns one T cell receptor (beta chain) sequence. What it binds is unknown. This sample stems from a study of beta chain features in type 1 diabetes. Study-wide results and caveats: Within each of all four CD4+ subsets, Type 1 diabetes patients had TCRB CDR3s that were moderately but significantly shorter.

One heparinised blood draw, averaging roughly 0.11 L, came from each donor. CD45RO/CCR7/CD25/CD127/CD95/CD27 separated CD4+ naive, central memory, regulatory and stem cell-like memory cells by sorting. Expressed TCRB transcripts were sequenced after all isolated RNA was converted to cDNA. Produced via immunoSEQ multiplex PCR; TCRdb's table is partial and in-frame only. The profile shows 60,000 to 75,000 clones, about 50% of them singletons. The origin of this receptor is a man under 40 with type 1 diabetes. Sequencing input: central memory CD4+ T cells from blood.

In nucleotides, the CDR3 is TGTGCCAGCAGACGAGACAGGGGGCATGAGCAGTACTTC. Protein product: CASRRDRGHEQYF. The chain has TRBV6-5 and TRBJ2-7; 10 bases align to TRBD1. V gave up 6 bases and J gave up 7 bases; unmatched junction bases: 6. The CDR3 is 13 amino acids. Germline V gene sequence: CDR1 MNHEY, CDR2 SVGAGI.